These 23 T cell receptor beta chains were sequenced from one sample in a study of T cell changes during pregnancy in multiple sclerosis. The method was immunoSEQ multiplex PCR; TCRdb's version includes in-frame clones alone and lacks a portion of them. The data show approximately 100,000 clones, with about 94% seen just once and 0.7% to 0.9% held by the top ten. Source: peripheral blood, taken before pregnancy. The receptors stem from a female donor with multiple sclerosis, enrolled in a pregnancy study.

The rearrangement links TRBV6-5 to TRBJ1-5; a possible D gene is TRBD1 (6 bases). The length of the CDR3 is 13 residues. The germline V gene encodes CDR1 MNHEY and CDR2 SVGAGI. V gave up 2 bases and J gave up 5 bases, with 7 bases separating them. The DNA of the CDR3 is TGTGCCAGCAGTTACGGGGGCCATCAGCCCCAGCATTTT. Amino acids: CASSYGGHQPQHF.

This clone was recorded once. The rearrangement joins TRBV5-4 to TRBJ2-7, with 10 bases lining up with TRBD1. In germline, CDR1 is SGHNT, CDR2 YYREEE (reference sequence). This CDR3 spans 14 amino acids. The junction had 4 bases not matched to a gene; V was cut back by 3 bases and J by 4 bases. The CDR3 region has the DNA TGTGCCAGCAGCTCGGACAGGGGGAGGTACGAGCAGTACTTC. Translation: CASSSDRGRYEQYF.

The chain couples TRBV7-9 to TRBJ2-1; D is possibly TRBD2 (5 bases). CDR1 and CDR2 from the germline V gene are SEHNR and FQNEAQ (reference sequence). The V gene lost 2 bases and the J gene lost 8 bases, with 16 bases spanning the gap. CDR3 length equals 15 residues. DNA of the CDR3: TGTGCCAGCAGCTTAAATTCGATTAGCGTTGATGAGCAGTTCTTC. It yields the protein CASSLNSISVDEQFF.

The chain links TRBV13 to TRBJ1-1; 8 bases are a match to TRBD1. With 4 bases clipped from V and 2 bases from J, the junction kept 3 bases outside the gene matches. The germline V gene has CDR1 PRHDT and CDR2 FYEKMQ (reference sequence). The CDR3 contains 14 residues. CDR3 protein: CASSSQGENTEAFF. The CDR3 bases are TGTGCCAGCAGCTCACAGGGGGAAAACACTGAAGCTTTCTTT.

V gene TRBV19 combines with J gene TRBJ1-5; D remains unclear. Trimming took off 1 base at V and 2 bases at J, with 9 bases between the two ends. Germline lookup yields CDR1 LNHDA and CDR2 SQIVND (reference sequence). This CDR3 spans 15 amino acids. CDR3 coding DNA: TGTGCCAGTAGTATAGTCAGGAGGGGCAATCAGCCCCAGCATTTT. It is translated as CASSIVRRGNQPQHF.

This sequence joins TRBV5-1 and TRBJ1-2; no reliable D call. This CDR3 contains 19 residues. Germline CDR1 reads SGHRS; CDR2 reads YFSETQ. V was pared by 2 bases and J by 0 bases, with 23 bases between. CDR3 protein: CASSFTARPTRVSNYGYTF. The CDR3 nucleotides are TGCGCCAGCAGCTTTACCGCCCGCCCGACGCGGGTTTCTAACTATGGCTACACCTTC.

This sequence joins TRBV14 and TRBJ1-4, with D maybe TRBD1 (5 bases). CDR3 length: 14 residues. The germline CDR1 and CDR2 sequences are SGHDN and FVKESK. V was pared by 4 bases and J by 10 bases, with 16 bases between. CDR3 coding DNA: TGTGCCAGCAGCCGGGCGATCTCGGGGGGAAAACTGTTTTTT. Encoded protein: CASSRAISGGKLFF. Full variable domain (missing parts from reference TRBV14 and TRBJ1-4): EAGVTQFPSHSVIEKGQTVTLRCDPISGHDNLYWYRRVMGKEIKFLLHFVKESKQDESGMPNNRFLAERTGGTYSTLKVQPAELEDSGVYFCASSRAISGGKLFFGSGTQLSVL.

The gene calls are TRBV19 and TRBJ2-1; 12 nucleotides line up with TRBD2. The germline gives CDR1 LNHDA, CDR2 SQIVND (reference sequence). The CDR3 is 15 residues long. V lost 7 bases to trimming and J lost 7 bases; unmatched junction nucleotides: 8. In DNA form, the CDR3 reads TGTGCCAGTAACCCTAGCGGGAGGGCCGTTAATGAGCAGTTCTTC. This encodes CASNPSGRAVNEQFF.

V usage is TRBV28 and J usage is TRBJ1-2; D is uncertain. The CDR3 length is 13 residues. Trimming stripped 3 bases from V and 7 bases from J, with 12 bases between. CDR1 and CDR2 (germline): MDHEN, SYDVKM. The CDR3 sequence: CASSLSIVFGYTF. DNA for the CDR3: TGTGCCAGCAGTTTGTCTATAGTTTTTGGCTACACCTTC.

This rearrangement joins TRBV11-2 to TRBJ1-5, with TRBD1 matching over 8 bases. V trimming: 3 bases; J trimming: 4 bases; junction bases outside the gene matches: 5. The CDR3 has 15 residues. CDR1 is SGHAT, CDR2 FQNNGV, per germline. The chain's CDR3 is CASSLDRAYNQPQHF. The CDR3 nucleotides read TGTGCCAGCAGCTTGGACAGGGCGTATAATCAGCCCCAGCATTTT.

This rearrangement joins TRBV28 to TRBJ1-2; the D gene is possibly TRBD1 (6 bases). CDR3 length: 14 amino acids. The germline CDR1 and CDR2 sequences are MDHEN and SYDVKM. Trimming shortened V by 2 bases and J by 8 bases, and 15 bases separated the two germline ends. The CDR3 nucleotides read TGTGCCAGCAGTTTAGTCCAGGGGAGTAAGGGCTACACCTTC. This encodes CASSLVQGSKGYTF.

As DNA, the CDR3 is TGCGCCAGCAGCTTGGGCGGGCGCCGAGGGCACACTGAAGCTTTCTTT. Encoded protein: CASSLGGRRGHTEAFF. The chain has TRBV5-1 and TRBJ1-1, with D unresolved. The CDR3 consists of 16 residues. V shed 0 bases and J shed 3 bases, with 15 bases lying between them. The germline V gene encodes CDR1 SGHRS and CDR2 YFSETQ.

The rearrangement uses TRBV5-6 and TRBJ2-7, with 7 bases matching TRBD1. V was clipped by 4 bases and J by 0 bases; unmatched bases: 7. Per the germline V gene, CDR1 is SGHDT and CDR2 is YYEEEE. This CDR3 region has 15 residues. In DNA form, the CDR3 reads TGTGCCAGCAGCCTGGGACAGACCGGCTCCTACGAGCAGTACTTC. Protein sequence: CASSLGQTGSYEQYF.

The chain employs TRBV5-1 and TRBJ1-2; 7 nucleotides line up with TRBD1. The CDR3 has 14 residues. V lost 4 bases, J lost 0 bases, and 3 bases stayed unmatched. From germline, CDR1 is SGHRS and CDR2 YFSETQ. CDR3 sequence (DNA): TGCGCCAGCAGCAGTACAGGGGCTAACTATGGCTACACCTTC. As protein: CASSSTGANYGYTF.

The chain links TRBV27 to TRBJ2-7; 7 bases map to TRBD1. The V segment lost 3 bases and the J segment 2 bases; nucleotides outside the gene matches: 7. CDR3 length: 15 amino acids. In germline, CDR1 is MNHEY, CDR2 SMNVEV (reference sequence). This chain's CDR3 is CASSFRGTEAYEQYF. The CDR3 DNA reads TGTGCCAGCAGTTTCAGGGGGACGGAGGCCTACGAGCAGTACTTC.

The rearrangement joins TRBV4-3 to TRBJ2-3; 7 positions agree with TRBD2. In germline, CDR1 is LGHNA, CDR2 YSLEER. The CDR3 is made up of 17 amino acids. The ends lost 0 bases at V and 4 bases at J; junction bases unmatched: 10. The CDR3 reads CASSQELAEEIPDTQYF. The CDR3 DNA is TGCGCCAGCAGCCAAGAGCTAGCGGAGGAGATCCCAGATACGCAGTATTTT.

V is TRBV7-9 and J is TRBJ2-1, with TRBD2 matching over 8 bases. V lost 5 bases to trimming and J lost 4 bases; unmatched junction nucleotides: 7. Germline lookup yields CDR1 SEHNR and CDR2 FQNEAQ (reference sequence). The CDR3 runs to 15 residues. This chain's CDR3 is CASSRVAGGYNEQFF. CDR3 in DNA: TGTGCCAGCAGCAGGGTGGCGGGAGGTTACAATGAGCAGTTCTTC. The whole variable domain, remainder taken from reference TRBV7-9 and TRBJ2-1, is DTGVSQNPRHKITKRGQNVTFRCDPISEHNRLYWYRQTLGQGPEFLTYFQNEAQLEKSRLLSDRFSAERPKGSFSTLEIQRTEQGDSAMYLCASSRVAGGYNEQFFGPGTRLTVL.

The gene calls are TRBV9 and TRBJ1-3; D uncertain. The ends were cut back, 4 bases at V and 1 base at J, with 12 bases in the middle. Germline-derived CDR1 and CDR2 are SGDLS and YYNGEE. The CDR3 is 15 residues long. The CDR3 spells CASSPEAASGNTIYF. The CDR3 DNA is TGTGCCAGCAGCCCTGAGGCCGCGTCTGGAAACACCATATATTTT.

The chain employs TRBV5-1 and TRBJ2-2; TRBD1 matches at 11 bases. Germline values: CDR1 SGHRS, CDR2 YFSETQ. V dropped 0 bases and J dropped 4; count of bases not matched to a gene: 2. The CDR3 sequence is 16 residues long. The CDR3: CASSLAGTGGTGELFF. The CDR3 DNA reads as TGCGCCAGCAGCTTGGCTGGGACAGGGGGCACCGGGGAGCTGTTTTTT.

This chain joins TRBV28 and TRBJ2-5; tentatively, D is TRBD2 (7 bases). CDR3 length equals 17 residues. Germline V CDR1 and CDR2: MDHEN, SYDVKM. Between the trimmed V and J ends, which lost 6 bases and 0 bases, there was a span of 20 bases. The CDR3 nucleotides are TGTGCCAGCAGAGGGGGGGACGTCGAGACGTACCAAGAGACCCAGTACTTC. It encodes CASRGGDVETYQETQYF. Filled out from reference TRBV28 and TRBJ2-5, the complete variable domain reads DVKVTQSSRYLVKRTGEKVFLECVQDMDHENMFWYRQDPGLGLRLIYFSYDVKMKEKGDIPEGYSVSREKKERFSLILESASTNQTSMYLCASRGGDVETYQETQYFGPGTRLLVL.

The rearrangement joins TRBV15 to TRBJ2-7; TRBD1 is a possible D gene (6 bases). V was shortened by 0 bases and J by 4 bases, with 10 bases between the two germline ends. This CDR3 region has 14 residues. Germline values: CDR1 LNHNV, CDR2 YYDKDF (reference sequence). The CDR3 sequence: CATSRDGQGYEQYF. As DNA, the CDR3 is TGTGCCACCAGCAGAGATGGGCAGGGGTACGAGCAGTACTTC. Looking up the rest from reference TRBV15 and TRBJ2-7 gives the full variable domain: DAMVIQNPRYQVTQFGKPVTLSCSQTLNHNVMYWYQQKSSQAPKLLFHYYDKDFNNEADTPDNFQSRRPNTSFCFLDIRSPGLGDTAMYLCATSRDGQGYEQYFGPGTRLTVT.

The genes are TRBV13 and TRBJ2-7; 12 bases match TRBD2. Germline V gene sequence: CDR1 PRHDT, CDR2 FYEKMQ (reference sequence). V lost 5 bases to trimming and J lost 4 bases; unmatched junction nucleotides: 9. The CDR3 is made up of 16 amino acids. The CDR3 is CASSQPLAGGGYEQYF. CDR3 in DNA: TGTGCCAGCAGCCAACCGCTAGCGGGAGGGGGGTACGAGCAGTACTTC.

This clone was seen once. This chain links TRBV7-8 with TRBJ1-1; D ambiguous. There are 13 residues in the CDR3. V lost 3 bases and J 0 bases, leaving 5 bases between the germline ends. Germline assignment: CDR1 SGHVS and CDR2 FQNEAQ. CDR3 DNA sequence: TGTGCCAGCAGCTTCCGGTTGAACACTGAAGCTTTCTTT. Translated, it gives CASSFRLNTEAFF.